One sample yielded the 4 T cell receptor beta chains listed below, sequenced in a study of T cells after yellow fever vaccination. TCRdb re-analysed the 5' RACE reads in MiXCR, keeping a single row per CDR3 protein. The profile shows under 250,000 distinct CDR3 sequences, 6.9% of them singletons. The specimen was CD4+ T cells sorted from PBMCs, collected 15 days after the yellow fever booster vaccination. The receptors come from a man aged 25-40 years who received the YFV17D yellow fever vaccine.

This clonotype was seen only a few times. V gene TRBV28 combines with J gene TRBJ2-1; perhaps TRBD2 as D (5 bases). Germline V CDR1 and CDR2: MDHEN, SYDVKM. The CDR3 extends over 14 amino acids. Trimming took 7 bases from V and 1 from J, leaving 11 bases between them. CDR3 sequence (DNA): TGTGCCAGCATTGGGAGAAAGTCCTACAATGAGCAGTTCTTC. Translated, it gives CASIGRKSYNEQFF.

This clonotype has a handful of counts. CDR3 in DNA: TGTGCCACCAGTGATCCGGCGCGCCGCGAGCAGTACTTC. Translated: CATSDPARREQYF. The J gene is TRBJ2-7, the V gene TRBV24-1; no clear D gene. CDR1 and CDR2 (germline): KGHDR, SFDVKD. This CDR3 has 13 amino acids. The V end was cut by 3 bases, the J end by 6 bases, with 11 bases between.

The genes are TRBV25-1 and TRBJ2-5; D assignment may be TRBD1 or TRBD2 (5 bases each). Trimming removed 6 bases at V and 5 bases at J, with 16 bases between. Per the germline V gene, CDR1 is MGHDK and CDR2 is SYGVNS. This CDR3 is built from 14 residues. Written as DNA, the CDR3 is TGTGCCAGCAGGGGGACCCTAAGGGGTGAGACCCAGTACTTC. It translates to CASRGTLRGETQYF.

CDR3 region: CASSSRTGDRAKNIQYF. CDR3 in DNA: TGTGCCAGCAGTTCGCGGACTGGGGACAGAGCCAAAAACATTCAGTACTTC. The rearrangement links TRBV6-5 to TRBJ2-4, with 7 bases matching TRBD1. There are 17 residues in the CDR3. The germline V gene encodes CDR1 MNHEY and CDR2 SVGAGI. The ends lost 4 bases at V and 0 bases at J; junction bases unmatched: 9.